The 19 T cell receptor beta chains in this list originate from one sample, sequenced in a study of blood T cell repertoires in COVID-19. Data came from immunoSEQ multiplex PCR; TCRdb stores just in-frame clones and leaves some out. Of under 250,000 clones in the sample, around 88% were seen once. Sequencing was performed on peripheral blood. These receptors all come from a woman aged 50 to 60 with acute or convalescent COVID-19.

This sequence joins TRBV2 and TRBJ1-2, with 11 bases aligning to TRBD1. The germline V gene has CDR1 SNHLY and CDR2 FYNNEI. V lost 6 bases and J lost 5; bases outside the gene matches: 8. This CDR3 has 15 amino acids. The CDR3 region has the DNA TGTGCCAGCAGGGCTGGGACAGGGGGACAGTATGGCTACACCTTC. It yields the protein CASRAGTGGQYGYTF. Together with reference TRBV2 and TRBJ1-2, the CDR3 gives the full variable domain: EPEVTQTPSHQVTQMGQEVILRCVPISNHLYFYWYRQILGQKVEFLVSFYNNEISEKSEIFDDQFSVERPDGSNFTLKIRSTKLEDSAMYFCASRAGTGGQYGYTFGSGTRLTVV.

A single count supports this clone. CDR3 amino acids: CSARSGKKLFF. CDR3 bases: TGCAGTGCTAGGTCGGGGAAGAAACTGTTTTTT. The chain is built from TRBV20-1 and TRBJ1-4, with D unclear. The germline CDR1 and CDR2 sequences are DFQATT and SNEGSKA (reference sequence). V was clipped by 3 bases and J by 11 bases, with 10 bases between them. This CDR3 has 11 amino acids.

This clone has a single count. This CDR3 is CASSIAQDRAGELFF. CDR3 nucleotide sequence: TGTGCCAGTAGTATAGCTCAGGACAGGGCCGGGGAGCTGTTTTTT. This sequence joins TRBV19 and TRBJ2-2; TRBD1 matches at 8 bases. The length of the CDR3 is 15 residues. Germline values: CDR1 LNHDA, CDR2 SQIVND (reference sequence). V lost 1 base and J lost 6; bases outside the gene matches: 4.

This clone was found a few times. The chain is built from TRBV19 and TRBJ1-5; TRBD1 matches 7 bases. Germline CDR1 reads LNHDA; CDR2 reads SQIVND (reference sequence). V lost 5 bases, J lost 3 bases, and 4 bases stayed unmatched. The length of the CDR3 is 14 residues. The CDR3 DNA reads as TGTGCCAGTAGTTTTGGGACAGACAATCAGCCCCAGCATTTT. Amino acids: CASSFGTDNQPQHF.

The chain recombines TRBV12-3 or TRBV12-4 with TRBJ1-1, with D perhaps matching TRBD1 (5 bases). CDR3 length: 13 amino acids. V was clipped by 2 bases and J by 5 bases, with 9 bases between them. The CDR3 sequence: CASSLQGPTEAFF. In DNA form, the CDR3 reads TGTGCCAGCAGTTTACAGGGTCCGACTGAAGCTTTCTTT.

The chain couples TRBV19 to TRBJ2-7, with TRBD2 matching 7 bases. This CDR3 has 16 amino acids. J lost 5 bases, V lost 4 bases, and 14 bases had no gene match. Germline lookup yields CDR1 LNHDA and CDR2 SQIVND (reference sequence). The CDR3 DNA reads TGTGCCAGTAGTACCCCCGGCGGGAGCTCTCTAAACGAGCAGTACTTC. This codes for CASSTPGGSSLNEQYF.

This CDR3 is CASSPTGWTEAFF. The CDR3 nucleotides read TGTGCCAGCAGTCCGACAGGGTGGACTGAAGCTTTCTTT. This chain uses TRBV6-5 with TRBJ1-1; 7 bases are shared with TRBD1. Germline CDR1 MNHEY, CDR2 SVGAGI. With V trimmed by 5 bases and J by 5 bases, 5 bases remained unmatched. The CDR3 spans 13 residues.

The rearrangement joins TRBV11-3 to TRBJ2-1; 8 nucleotides agree with TRBD2. The germline V gene encodes CDR1 SGHNT and CDR2 YENEEA. Trimming removed 1 base from V and 9 bases from J; junction bases left unmatched: 5. CDR3 length: 14 residues. CDR3 protein: CASSLAGGLGEQFF. The DNA for the CDR3 is TGTGCCAGCAGCTTAGCGGGAGGGCTTGGTGAGCAGTTCTTC.

This sequence joins TRBV24-1 and TRBJ2-3; 7 positions agree with TRBD1. CDR3 length: 16 amino acids. Trimming removed 1 base from V and 4 bases from J; junction bases left unmatched: 7. Germline V gene sequence: CDR1 KGHDR, CDR2 SFDVKD. The CDR3 here is CATSDFRQGGSDTQYF. The CDR3 DNA reads as TGTGCCACCAGTGATTTCCGACAGGGCGGATCAGATACGCAGTATTTT.

The chain is built from TRBV7-8 and TRBJ1-3; tentatively, D is TRBD1 (5 bases). The CDR3 is made up of 17 amino acids. Trimming removed 5 bases from V and 2 bases from J, with 19 bases in between. Germline V CDR1 and CDR2: SGHVS, FQNEAQ. The CDR3 DNA sequence: TGTGCCAGCAGCCACAGGCTTACTTCGGTCCCTGGAAACACCATATATTTT. It yields the protein CASSHRLTSVPGNTIYF.

The chain recombines TRBV6-5 with TRBJ2-7, with TRBD1 matching 7 bases. Losses at the gene ends were 7 bases for V and 4 bases for J; bases not matched to a gene: 13. The CDR3 is 15 amino acids. The germline gives CDR1 MNHEY, CDR2 SVGAGI. The CDR3 sequence is CASNVGGSFRYEQYF. For the CDR3, the DNA is TGTGCCAGCAATGTAGGGGGCAGCTTTAGGTACGAGCAGTACTTC.

The gene calls are TRBV12-3 or TRBV12-4 and TRBJ2-7, with 7 bases identical to TRBD1. Germline trimming cut 5 bases from V and 6 bases from J; bases unmatched to any gene: 7. CDR3 length equals 13 residues. Written as DNA, the CDR3 is TGTGCCAGCAGTCAGCCCCGGGACAGCGAGCAGTACTTC. It codes for CASSQPRDSEQYF.

This chain connects TRBV24-1 to TRBJ1-1; weak D call: TRBD1 (5 bases). The germline V and J ends were trimmed by 7 bases and 6 bases, with 20 bases remaining between them. From germline, CDR1 is KGHDR and CDR2 SFDVKD. The CDR3 loop spans 15 amino acids. The chain's CDR3 is CATRGGGGIRAEAFF. The DNA of the CDR3 is TGTGCCACCAGGGGGGGTGGAGGGATAAGAGCTGAAGCTTTCTTT.

This sequence joins TRBV5-1 and TRBJ1-3, with no clear D. V lost 0 bases, J lost 0 bases, and 7 bases lay in between. CDR3 length: 15 residues. Germline-derived CDR1 and CDR2 are SGHRS and YFSETQ. The CDR3 DNA sequence: TGCGCCAGCAGCTTGGGGGGAGACTCTGGAAACACCATATATTTT. Translating gives CASSLGGDSGNTIYF.

This clone was picked up one time. The J gene is TRBJ1-5, the V gene TRBV18, with unresolved D. This CDR3 region has 12 residues. V lost 4 bases, J lost 5 bases, and 6 bases lay in between. Germline CDR1 reads KGHSH; CDR2 reads LQKENI. CDR3 DNA: TGTGCCAGCTCACGGCAAGATCAGCCCCAGCATTTT. Translation: CASSRQDQPQHF.

The chain combines TRBV7-9 with TRBJ2-1, with D possibly being TRBD2 (5 bases). The germline gives CDR1 SEHNR, CDR2 FQNEAQ (reference sequence). Trimming took off 3 bases at V and 5 bases at J, with 14 bases between the two ends. This CDR3 has 15 amino acids. The CDR3 here is CASSFIVDYNNEQFF. The CDR3 DNA reads as TGTGCCAGCAGCTTTATTGTCGACTACAACAATGAGCAGTTCTTC. Filled out from reference TRBV7-9 and TRBJ2-1, the complete variable domain reads DTGVSQNPRHKITKRGQNVTFRCDPISEHNRLYWYRQTLGQGPEFLTYFQNEAQLEKSRLLSDRFSAERPKGSFSTLEIQRTEQGDSAMYLCASSFIVDYNNEQFFGPGTRLTVL.

This clone was seen a single time. The rearrangement links TRBV24-1 to TRBJ2-3, with 8 bases lining up with TRBD2. The CDR3 has 18 residues. V trimming: 3 bases; J trimming: 5 bases; junction bases outside the gene matches: 15. CDR1 and CDR2 (germline): KGHDR, SFDVKD. The CDR3 region is CATSDRRGRREARDTQYF. The CDR3 coding sequence is TGTGCCACCAGTGATAGGAGGGGCCGGCGGGAGGCCCGAGATACGCAGTATTTT.

This clone has just one count. V and J are TRBV27 and TRBJ2-1; D remains unclear. This CDR3 has 13 amino acids. From germline, CDR1 is MNHEY and CDR2 SMNVEV (reference sequence). Trimming took 5 bases from V and 6 from J, leaving 11 bases between them. The CDR3, as DNA: TGTGCCAGCAGTCCCCAGACTGGCAATGAGCAGTTCTTC. Translated: CASSPQTGNEQFF.

The genes are TRBV12-5 and TRBJ1-2, with D possibly TRBD1 on 5 matching bases. V lost 2 bases and J 8 bases, leaving 12 bases between the germline ends. Looked up from germline, CDR1 is LGHNT and CDR2 is FRNRAP. CDR3 length: 13 residues. The CDR3 DNA sequence: TGTGCTAGTGGTTTGATAGGGGTTAAGGGCTACACCTTC. Its protein is CASGLIGVKGYTF.